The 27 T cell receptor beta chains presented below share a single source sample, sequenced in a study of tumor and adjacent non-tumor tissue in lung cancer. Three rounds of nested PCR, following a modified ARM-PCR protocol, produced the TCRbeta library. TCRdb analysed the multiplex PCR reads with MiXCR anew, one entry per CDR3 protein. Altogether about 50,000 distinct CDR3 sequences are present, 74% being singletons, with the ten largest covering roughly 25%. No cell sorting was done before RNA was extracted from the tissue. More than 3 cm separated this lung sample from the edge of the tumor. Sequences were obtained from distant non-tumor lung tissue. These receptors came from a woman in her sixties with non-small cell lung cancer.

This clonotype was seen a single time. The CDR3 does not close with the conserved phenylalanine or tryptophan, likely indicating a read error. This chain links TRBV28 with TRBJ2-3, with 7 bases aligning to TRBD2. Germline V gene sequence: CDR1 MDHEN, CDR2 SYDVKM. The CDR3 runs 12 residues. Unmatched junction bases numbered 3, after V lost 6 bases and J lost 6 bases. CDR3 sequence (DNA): TGTGCCAGCAGCGACGGGAGGGATACGCAGTATCTT. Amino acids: CASSDGRDTQYL.

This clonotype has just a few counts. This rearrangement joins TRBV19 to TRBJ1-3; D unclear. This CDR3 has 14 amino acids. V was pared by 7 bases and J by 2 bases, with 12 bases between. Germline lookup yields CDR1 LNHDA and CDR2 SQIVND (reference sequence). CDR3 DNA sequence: TGTGCCAGTACTAATTTGGACCCTGGAAACACCATATATTTT. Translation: CASTNLDPGNTIYF.

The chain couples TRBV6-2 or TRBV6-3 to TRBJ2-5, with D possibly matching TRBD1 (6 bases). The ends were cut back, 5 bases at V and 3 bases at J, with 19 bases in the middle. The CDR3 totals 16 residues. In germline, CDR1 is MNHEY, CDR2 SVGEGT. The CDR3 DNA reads TGTGCCAGCAGTCACGTTTACTGGACAGCCGAAGAGACCCAGTACTTC. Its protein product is CASSHVYWTAEETQYF.

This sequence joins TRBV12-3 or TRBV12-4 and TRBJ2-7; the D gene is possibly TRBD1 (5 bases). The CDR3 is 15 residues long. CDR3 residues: CVSSLKVEGVYEQYF. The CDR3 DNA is TGTGTCAGTAGTTTAAAAGTCGAAGGGGTTTACGAGCAGTACTTC.

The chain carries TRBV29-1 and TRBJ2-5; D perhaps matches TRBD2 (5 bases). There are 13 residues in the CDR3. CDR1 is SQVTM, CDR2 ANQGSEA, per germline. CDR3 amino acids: CGDPLLAQETQYF. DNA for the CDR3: TGCGGCGACCCCCTGCTAGCTCAAGAGACCCAGTACTTC.

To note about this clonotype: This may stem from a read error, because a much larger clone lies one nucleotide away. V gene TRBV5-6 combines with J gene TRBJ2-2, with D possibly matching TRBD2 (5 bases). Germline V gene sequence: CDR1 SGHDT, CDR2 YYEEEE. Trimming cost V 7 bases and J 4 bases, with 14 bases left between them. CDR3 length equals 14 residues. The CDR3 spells CASGLARGTGELFF. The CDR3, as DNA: TGTGCCAGCGGCCTCGCCCGGGGCACCGGGGAGCTGTTTTTT.

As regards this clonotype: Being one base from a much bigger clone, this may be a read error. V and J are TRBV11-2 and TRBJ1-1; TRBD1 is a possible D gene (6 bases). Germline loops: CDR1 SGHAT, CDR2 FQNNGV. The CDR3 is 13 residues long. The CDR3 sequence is CTSSLHRGTEAFF. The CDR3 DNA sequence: TGTACCAGCAGCCTCCATAGGGGGACTGAAGCTTTCTTT.

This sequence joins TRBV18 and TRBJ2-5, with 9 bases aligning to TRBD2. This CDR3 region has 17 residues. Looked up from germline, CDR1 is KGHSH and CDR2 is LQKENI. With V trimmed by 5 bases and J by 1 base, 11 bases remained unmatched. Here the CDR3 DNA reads TGTGCCAGCTCATCGACCCAAGCGGGAGGTTCCCAAGAGACCCAGTACTTC. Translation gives CASSSTQAGGSQETQYF.

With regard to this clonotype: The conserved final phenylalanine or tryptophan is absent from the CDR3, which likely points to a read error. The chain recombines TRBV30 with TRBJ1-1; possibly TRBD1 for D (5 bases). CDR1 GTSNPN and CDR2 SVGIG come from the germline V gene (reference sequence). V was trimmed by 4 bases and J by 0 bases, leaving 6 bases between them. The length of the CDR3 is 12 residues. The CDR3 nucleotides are TGTGCCTGGACGGGGGTGAACACTGAAGCTTTCTAT. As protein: CAWTGVNTEAFY.

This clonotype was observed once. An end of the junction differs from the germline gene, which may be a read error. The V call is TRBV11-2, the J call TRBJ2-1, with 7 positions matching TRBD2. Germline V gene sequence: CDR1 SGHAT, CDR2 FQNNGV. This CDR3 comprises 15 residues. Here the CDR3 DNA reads TGTACCAGCAGCCCCGGGTGGGAGGGGTACAATGATCAGTTCTTC. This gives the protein CTSSPGWEGYNDQFF.

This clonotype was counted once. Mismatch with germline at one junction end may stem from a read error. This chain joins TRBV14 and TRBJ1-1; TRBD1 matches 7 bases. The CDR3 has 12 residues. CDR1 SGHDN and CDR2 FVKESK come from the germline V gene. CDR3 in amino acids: CTSSHDRVEAFF. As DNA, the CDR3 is TGTACCAGCAGCCATGACAGGGTTGAAGCCTTCTTT.

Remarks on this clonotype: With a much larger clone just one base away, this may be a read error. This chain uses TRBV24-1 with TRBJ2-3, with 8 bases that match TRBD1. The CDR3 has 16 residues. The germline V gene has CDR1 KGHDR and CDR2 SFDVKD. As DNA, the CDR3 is TGTGACACCAGTGACCCAGGACAGGGCCGGGCAGATACGCAGTATTTT. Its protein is CDTSDPGQGRADTQYF.

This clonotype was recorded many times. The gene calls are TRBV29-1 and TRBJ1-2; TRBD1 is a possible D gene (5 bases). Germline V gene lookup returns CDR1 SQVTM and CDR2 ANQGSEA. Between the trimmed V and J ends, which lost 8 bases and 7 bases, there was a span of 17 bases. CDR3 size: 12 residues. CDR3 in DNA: TGCAGCCTCGGGGGGAGCGAGAGTGGCTACACCTTC. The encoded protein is CSLGGSESGYTF. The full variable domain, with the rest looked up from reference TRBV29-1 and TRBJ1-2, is SAVISQKPSRDICQRGTSLTIQCQVDSQVTMMFWYRQQPGQSLTLIATANQGSEATYESGFVIDKFPISRPNLTFSTLTVSNMSPEDSSIYLCSLGGSESGYTFGSGTRLTVV.

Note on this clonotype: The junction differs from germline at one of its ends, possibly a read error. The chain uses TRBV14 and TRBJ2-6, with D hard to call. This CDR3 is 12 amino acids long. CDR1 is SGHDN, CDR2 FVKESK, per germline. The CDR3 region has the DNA TGCGCCAGCACCCAAAGGGCCAACGTCCTGACTTTC. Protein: CASTQRANVLTF.

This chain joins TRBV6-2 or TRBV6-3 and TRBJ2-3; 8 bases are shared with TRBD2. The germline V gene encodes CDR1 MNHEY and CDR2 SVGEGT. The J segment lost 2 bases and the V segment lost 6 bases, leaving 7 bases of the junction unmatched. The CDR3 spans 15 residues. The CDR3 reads CASRTSGRHTDTQYF. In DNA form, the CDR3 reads TGTGCCAGCAGGACCAGCGGGAGACACACAGATACGCAGTATTTT.

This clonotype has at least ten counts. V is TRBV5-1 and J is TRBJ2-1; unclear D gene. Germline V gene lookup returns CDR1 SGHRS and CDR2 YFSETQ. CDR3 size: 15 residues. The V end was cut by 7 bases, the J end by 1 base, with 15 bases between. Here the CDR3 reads CASGPEIGSYNEQFF. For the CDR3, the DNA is TGCGCCAGCGGCCCTGAAATCGGGTCCTACAATGAGCAGTTCTTC. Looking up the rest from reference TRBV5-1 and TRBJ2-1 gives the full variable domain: KAGVTQTPRYLIKTRGQQVTLSCSPISGHRSVSWYQQTPGQGLQFLFEYFSETQRNKGNFPGRFSGRQFSNSRSEMNVSTLELGDSALYLCASGPEIGSYNEQFFGPGTRLTVL.

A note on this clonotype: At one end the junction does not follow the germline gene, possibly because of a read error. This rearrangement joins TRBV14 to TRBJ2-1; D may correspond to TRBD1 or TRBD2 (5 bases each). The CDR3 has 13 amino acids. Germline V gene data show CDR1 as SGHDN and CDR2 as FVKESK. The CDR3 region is CASCQYGAAEQFF. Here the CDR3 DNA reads TGTGCCAGCTGCCAATACGGGGCAGCTGAGCAGTTCTTC. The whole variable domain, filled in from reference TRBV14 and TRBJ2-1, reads EAGVTQFPSHSVIEKGQTVTLRCDPISGHDNLYWYRRVMGKEIKFLLHFVKESKQDESGMPNNRFLAERTGGTYSTLKVQPAELEDSGVYFCASCQYGAAEQFFGPGTRLTVL.

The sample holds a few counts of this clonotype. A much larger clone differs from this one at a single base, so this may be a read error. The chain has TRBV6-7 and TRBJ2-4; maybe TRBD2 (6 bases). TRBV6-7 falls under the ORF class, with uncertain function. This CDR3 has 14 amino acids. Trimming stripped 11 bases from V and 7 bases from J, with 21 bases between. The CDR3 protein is CAPRAGILGNIQYF. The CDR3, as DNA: TGTGCCCCTCGGGCGGGGATACTGGGTAACATTCAGTACTTC.

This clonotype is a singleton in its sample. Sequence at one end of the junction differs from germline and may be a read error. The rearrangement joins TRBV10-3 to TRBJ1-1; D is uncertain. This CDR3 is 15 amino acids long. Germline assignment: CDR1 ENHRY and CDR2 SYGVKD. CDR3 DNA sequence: TGTGCCATCAGTGGCGGGCGGGGAATGGGCACTGAAGCTTTCTTC. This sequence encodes CAISGGRGMGTEAFF.

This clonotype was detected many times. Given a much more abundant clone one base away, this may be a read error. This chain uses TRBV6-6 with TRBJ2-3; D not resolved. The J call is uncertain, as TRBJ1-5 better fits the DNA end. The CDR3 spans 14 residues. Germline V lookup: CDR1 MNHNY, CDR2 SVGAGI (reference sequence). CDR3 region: CASSLSGSTDTQHF. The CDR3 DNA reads TGTGCCAGCAGTTTGAGCGGAAGCACAGATACGCAGCATTTT.

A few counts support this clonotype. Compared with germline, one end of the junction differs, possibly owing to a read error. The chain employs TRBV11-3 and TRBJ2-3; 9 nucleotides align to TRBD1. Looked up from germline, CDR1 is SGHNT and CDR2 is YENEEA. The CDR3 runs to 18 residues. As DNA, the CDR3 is TGTGCCAGCAGCGTAGGTTTAACAGGGGGCCGCAGCACGGATACGCAGTATTTT. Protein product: CASSVGLTGGRSTDTQYF.

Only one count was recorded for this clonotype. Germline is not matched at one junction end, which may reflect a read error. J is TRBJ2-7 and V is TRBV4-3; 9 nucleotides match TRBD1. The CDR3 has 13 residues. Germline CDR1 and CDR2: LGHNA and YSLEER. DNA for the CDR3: TGCGCCAGCAAGGGGACAGGGCGGGACGAGCACTACTTC. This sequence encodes CASKGTGRDEHYF.

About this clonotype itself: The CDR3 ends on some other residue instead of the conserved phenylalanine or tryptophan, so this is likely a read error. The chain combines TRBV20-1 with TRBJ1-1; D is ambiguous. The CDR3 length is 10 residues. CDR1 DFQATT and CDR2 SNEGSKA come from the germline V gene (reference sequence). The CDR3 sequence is CSPRREGAFI. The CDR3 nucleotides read TGCAGTCCTAGACGGGAAGGAGCTTTCATT.

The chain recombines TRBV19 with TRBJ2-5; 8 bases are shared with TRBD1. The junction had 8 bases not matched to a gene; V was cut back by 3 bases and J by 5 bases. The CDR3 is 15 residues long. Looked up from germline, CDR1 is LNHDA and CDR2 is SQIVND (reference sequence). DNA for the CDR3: TGTGCCAGTAGTATGGGGGACAGGAGACATGAGACCCAGTACTTC. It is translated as CASSMGDRRHETQYF.

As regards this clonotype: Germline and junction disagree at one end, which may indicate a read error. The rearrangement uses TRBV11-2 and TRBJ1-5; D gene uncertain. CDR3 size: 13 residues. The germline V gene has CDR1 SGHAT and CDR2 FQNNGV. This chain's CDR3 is CASSFTGSETQHF. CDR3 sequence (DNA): TGCGCCAGCAGCTTTACCGGGAGTGAGACCCAGCATTTT.

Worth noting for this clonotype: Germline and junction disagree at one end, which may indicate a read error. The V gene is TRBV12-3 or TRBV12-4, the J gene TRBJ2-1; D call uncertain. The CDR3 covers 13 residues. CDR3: CASSFSTDNEQFF. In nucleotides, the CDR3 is TGTGCTAGCAGCTTCTCCACGGACAATGAGCAGTTCTTC.

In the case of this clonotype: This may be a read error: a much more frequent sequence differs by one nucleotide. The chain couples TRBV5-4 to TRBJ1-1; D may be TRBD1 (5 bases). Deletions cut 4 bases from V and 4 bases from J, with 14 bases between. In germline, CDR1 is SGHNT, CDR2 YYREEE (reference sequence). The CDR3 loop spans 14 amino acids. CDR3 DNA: TGTGCCAGCAGCATTATTCCGAGGGGCACTGAAGCTTTCTTT. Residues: CASSIIPRGTEAFF. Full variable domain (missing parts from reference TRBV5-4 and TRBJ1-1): ETGVTQSPTHLIKTRGQQVTLRCSSQSGHNTVSWYQQALGQGPQFIFQYYREEENGRGNFPPRFSGLQFPNYSSELNVNALELDDSALYLCASSIIPRGTEAFFGQGTRLTVV.